This T cell receptor beta chain appears in the sequencing data of a study of T cell responses to AZD1222 COVID-19 vaccine. Per germline, CDR1 SGHAT and CDR2 FQNNGV. Unmatched junction bases numbered 7, after V lost 2 bases and J lost 3 bases. This CDR3 is built from 18 residues. Profiling relied on immunoSEQ multiplex PCR, and the TCRdb table lists in-frame clones only, not all of them. The sample holds more than 65,000 clones, approximately 78% seen once. The TCR sequence derives from an adult in good health. This material consisted of peripheral blood, taken on day 0 of AZD1222 vaccination. The chain combines TRBV11-2 with TRBJ2-1; 13 nucleotides agree with TRBD2. CDR3 loop: CASSLTSGRASLYNEQFF. The CDR3 DNA follows: TGTGCCAGCAGCTTAACTAGCGGGAGGGCCTCTCTCTACAATGAGCAGTTCTTC.